These T cell receptor beta chains were read from a single sample in a study of cytomegalovirus exposure and HLA in healthy donors. Libraries were prepared by immunoSEQ multiplex PCR; TCRdb keeps only in-frame clonotypes and omits some of them. This table has around 200,000 clones, roughly 81% appearing once. Sequencing used PBMCs. All receptors derive from a woman younger than 45 in good health and CMV-seronegative. The CDR3 runs from the conserved cysteine through the conserved F or W.

V | CDR3
TRBV13 | CASSISGYEQFF
TRBV5-5 | CASSLGGAGELFF
TRBV6-5 | CASSYSLETGGYEQYF
TRBV6-1 | CASLAGRSLQETQYF
TRBV5-4 | CASRPGHLNTGELFF
TRBV19 | CASSLGGQGVFNTEAFF
TRBV29-1 | CSAQLAGGPRSFF
TRBV18 | CASSPRDILNTEAFF
TRBV6-1 | CASSEGDNYEQYF
TRBV7-8 | CASSLALAGESYEQYF
TRBV6-4 | CASSGGGPENNEQFF
TRBV5-1 | CASSLNLPRDRGGEQYF
TRBV27 | CASSNRGPAEAFF
TRBV13 | CASSLPRLPSDSGELFF
TRBV27 | CASSFGGPDGYTF
TRBV11-2 | CASSLRTGGLETQYF
TRBV19 | CASSITGNYGYTF
TRBV7-8 | CASSLGGRGSAPLHF
TRBV7-7 | CASSAHGTAPNQPQHF
TRBV19 | CASKAGLQPQHF
TRBV6-5 | CASSYSGQINQPQHF
TRBV30 | CASTQGRETQYF
TRBV6-4 | CASSTQGSSYNEQFF
TRBV5-6 | CASSLQYLHSNQPQHF
TRBV6-1 | CASSWDFQNTEAFF
TRBV14 | CASSQAPGGRIGGYTF
TRBV19 | CASSIGTSGSGNEQFF
TRBV18 | CASSPVYNEQFF
TRBV5-4 | CASSSGLAKGGELFF
TRBV5-1 | CASSHGTGEEKLFF
TRBV9 | CASSVGPQGGNSPLHF
TRBV2 | CASSASRGQETQYF
TRBV7-6 | CASSLATSGTTDTQYF
TRBV30 | CAWSSGTGGPYEQYF
TRBV6-6 | CASSSLQAARQPQHF
TRBV30 | CAFPGPSGNTIYF
TRBV4-1 | CASSQGRDGITGELFF
TRBV30 | CAWSVGLIPGELFF
TRBV4-1 | CASSQTIAGPYEQYF
TRBV7-6 | CASSLALGGGYQLFF
TRBV19 | CASSGSWAETQYF
TRBV5-1 | CASSSDTYNLEAFF
TRBV7-9 | CASRRDSYGYTF
TRBV6-1 | CASTSGQGNDNEQFF
TRBV2 | CASSEALGSTGELFF